The 24 T cell receptor beta chains in this list originate from one sample, sequenced in a study of cytotoxic CD8 clonotypes in ibrutinib-treated CLL. The data were produced by immunoSEQ multiplex PCR, yet TCRdb's version contains in-frame clones alone and is incomplete. The sample has more than 15,000 clones; 70% to 90% are singletons. The input for sequencing was PBMCs, taken before ibrutinib treatment. These receptor sequences come from a human donor with chronic lymphocytic leukemia.

This chain links TRBV4-3 with TRBJ1-5; D unclear. This CDR3 has 14 amino acids. CDR1 is LGHNA, CDR2 YSLEER, per germline. The V gene lost 0 bases and the J gene lost 4 bases, with 7 bases spanning the gap. Here the CDR3 reads CASSQEHGNQPQHF. The DNA for the CDR3 is TGCGCCAGCAGCCAAGAGCACGGGAATCAGCCCCAGCATTTT.

This clone was observed a single time. J is TRBJ2-2 and V is TRBV2; 7 bases line up with TRBD2. The CDR3 totals 15 residues. Per the germline V gene, CDR1 is SNHLY and CDR2 is FYNNEI. J was trimmed by 1 base and V by 4 bases; bases with no gene match: 3. The CDR3 is CASSASGLNTGELFF. The CDR3 DNA reads as TGTGCCAGCAGTGCTAGCGGCCTGAACACCGGGGAGCTGTTTTTT. The entire variable domain, with the rest obtained from reference TRBV2 and TRBJ2-2, is as follows: EPEVTQTPSHQVTQMGQEVILRCVPISNHLYFYWYRQILGQKVEFLVSFYNNEISEKSEIFDDQFSVERPDGSNFTLKIRSTKLEDSAMYFCASSASGLNTGELFFGEGSRLTVL.

As to this clone: At one end the junction does not follow the germline gene, possibly because of a read error. This chain uses TRBV7-2 with TRBJ1-5; TRBD1 matches 7 bases. CDR1 is SGHTA, CDR2 FQGNSA, per germline. The CDR3 loop spans 15 amino acids. This CDR3 reads CASTLSYRGAQPQHF. CDR3 nucleotide sequence: TGTGCCAGCACCTTATCCTACAGGGGAGCACAGCCCCAGCATTTT.

This chain connects TRBV7-3 to TRBJ2-3; 12 nucleotides align to TRBD2. The V and J ends lost 5 bases and 4 bases, in that order; junction bases with no gene match: 4. Germline V gene sequence: CDR1 SGHTA, CDR2 FQGTGA. The CDR3 covers 15 residues. In nucleotides, the CDR3 is TGTGCCAGCAGCCTAGCGGGAGGGTCATCAGATACGCAGTATTTT. The encoded protein is CASSLAGGSSDTQYF. Together with reference TRBV7-3 and TRBJ2-3, the CDR3 gives the full variable domain: GAGVSQTPSNKVTEKGKYVELRCDPISGHTALYWYRQSLGQGPEFLIYFQGTGAADDSGLPNDRFFAVRPEGSVSTLKIQRTERGDSAVYLCASSLAGGSSDTQYFGPGTRLTVL.

The chain recombines TRBV4-2 with TRBJ2-1; TRBD2 matches 13 bases. This CDR3 region has 20 residues. The J segment lost 4 bases and the V segment lost 0 bases, leaving 12 bases of the junction unmatched. CDR1 and CDR2 (germline): LGHNA, YNFKEQ. This CDR3 is CASSQEAAVGLAGDYNEQFF. The CDR3 nucleotides are TGTGCCAGCAGCCAAGAGGCCGCTGTTGGACTAGCGGGGGATTACAATGAGCAGTTCTTC.

This clone has just one count. The chain combines TRBV19 with TRBJ2-7; tentatively, D is TRBD2 (6 bases). The germline CDR1 and CDR2 sequences are LNHDA and SQIVND (reference sequence). The V and J ends lost 7 bases and 1 base respectively, with 17 bases between them. The CDR3 spans 15 residues. For the CDR3, the DNA is TGTGCCAGTAAATTCGCAGCGGGTTTTTCCTACGAGCAGTACTTC. This codes for CASKFAAGFSYEQYF.

The V gene is TRBV28, the J gene TRBJ2-7, with D possibly TRBD2 on 6 matching bases. The CDR3 has 15 residues. Germline loops: CDR1 MDHEN, CDR2 SYDVKM. With 4 bases removed from V and 4 bases from J, the gap between germline ends came to 17 bases. The CDR3 here is CASSSGTGTLYEQYF. DNA of the CDR3: TGTGCCAGCAGTTCCGGGACTGGGACGCTTTACGAGCAGTACTTC.

The rearrangement links TRBV6-6 to TRBJ2-2; TRBD2 is a possible D gene (6 bases). Trimming shortened V by 6 bases and J by 7 bases, and 12 bases separated the two germline ends. The CDR3 consists of 13 residues. In germline, CDR1 is MNHNY, CDR2 SVGAGI (reference sequence). CDR3 region: CASSNLRGGELFF. CDR3 nucleotides: TGTGCCAGCAGCAATTTGCGGGGCGGGGAGCTGTTTTTT.

The chain couples TRBV6-1 to TRBJ2-7; D is undetermined. The CDR3 spans 13 residues. Germline CDR1 is MNHNS and CDR2 is SASEGT. The germline V and J ends were trimmed by 3 bases and 4 bases, with 10 bases remaining between them. This CDR3 is CASSEGRAYEQYF. The CDR3 bases are TGTGCCAGCAGTGAGGGTAGGGCTTACGAGCAGTACTTC.

This clone came up once. The CDR3 nucleotides are TGTGCCAGTAGTATGTCGGCAGGGACAACGGGGACCCAGTACTTC. This gives the protein CASSMSAGTTGTQYF. The rearrangement links TRBV19 to TRBJ2-5, with D possibly TRBD1 on 6 matching bases. CDR3 length: 15 residues. V lost 3 bases and J lost 7, with 18 bases in between. Germline V gene data show CDR1 as LNHDA and CDR2 as SQIVND (reference sequence).

The chain uses TRBV30 and TRBJ2-5, with 10 bases that match TRBD2. Germline V gene data show CDR1 as GTSNPN and CDR2 as SVGIG (reference sequence). Trimming at V came to 4 bases and at J to 1 base, leaving 0 bases not matched to a gene. This CDR3 has 13 amino acids. In DNA, the CDR3 is TGTGCCTGGACTAGCGGGAGCCAAGAGACCCAGTACTTC. Residues: CAWTSGSQETQYF.

The sample holds a few counts of this clone. The chain recombines TRBV27 with TRBJ1-5; D not certain. V lost 6 bases, J lost 4 bases, and 10 bases lay in between. In germline, CDR1 is MNHEY, CDR2 SMNVEV (reference sequence). The CDR3 length is 13 residues. The CDR3: CASRRRGNQPQHF. The CDR3 nucleotides are TGTGCCAGCAGACGTCGTGGGAATCAGCCCCAGCATTTT.

In the case of this clone: The junction differs from germline at one of its ends, possibly a read error. The chain carries TRBV7-7 and TRBJ1-1, with TRBD1 matching 11 bases. CDR1 is SSHAT, CDR2 FNYEAQ, per germline (reference sequence). This CDR3 spans 13 amino acids. The CDR3 reads CASSQGQGAEAFF. For the CDR3, the DNA is TGTGCTAGCAGCCAGGGACAGGGGGCTGAAGCTTTCTTT.

This clone was counted a single time. The chain carries TRBV29-1 and TRBJ1-3, with no clear D. The germline V and J ends were trimmed by 5 bases and 0 bases, with 8 bases remaining between them. Germline CDR1 SQVTM, CDR2 ANQGSEA. CDR3 length equals 13 residues. DNA for the CDR3: TGCAGCGTTAGGGAGAGCTCTGGAAACACCATATATTTT. Amino acid sequence: CSVRESSGNTIYF.

This clone was picked up one time. The chain joins TRBV7-9 to TRBJ2-3; D uncertain. V gave up 5 bases and J gave up 0 bases, with 9 bases separating them. The CDR3 consists of 14 residues. The germline CDR1 and CDR2 sequences are SEHNR and FQNEAQ (reference sequence). Here the CDR3 reads CASSNSYSTDTQYF. The CDR3 bases are TGTGCCAGCAGCAACTCCTACAGCACAGATACGCAGTATTTT.

This chain connects TRBV4-2 to TRBJ1-2; no firm D call. Looked up from germline, CDR1 is LGHNA and CDR2 is YNFKEQ. The CDR3 is 13 amino acids. V lost 5 bases to trimming and J lost 5 bases, with 12 bases between them. The CDR3 loop reads CASSVGGDYGYTF. DNA for the CDR3: TGTGCCAGCAGCGTGGGTGGGGATTATGGCTACACCTTC.

The chain recombines TRBV16 with TRBJ2-1; 9 bases line up with TRBD2. V was clipped by 4 bases and J by 7 bases; unmatched bases: 8. Germline lookup yields CDR1 KGHSY and CDR2 FQNENV. The CDR3 length is 15 residues. The chain's CDR3 is CASSPLAGVNNEQFF. As DNA, the CDR3 is TGTGCCAGCAGCCCCTTAGCGGGAGTTAATAATGAGCAGTTCTTC.

This chain's CDR3 is CASSVLLAGTSTDTQYF. As DNA, the CDR3 is TGTGCCAGCAGCGTTCTACTAGCGGGGACTAGCACAGATACGCAGTATTTT. The V gene is TRBV5-4, the J gene TRBJ2-3, with TRBD2 matching 10 bases. Looked up from germline, CDR1 is SGHNT and CDR2 is YYREEE (reference sequence). The CDR3 is 17 residues long. Trimming removed 4 bases from V and 0 bases from J; junction bases left unmatched: 8.

This chain links TRBV29-1 with TRBJ1-5; the match to TRBD1 covers 8 bases. The CDR3 has 12 residues. In germline, CDR1 is SQVTM, CDR2 ANQGSEA. With V trimmed by 5 bases and J by 5 bases, 2 bases remained unmatched. CDR3 coding DNA: TGCAGCGTTAAGGACAGGGATCAGCCCCAGCATTTT. Translated: CSVKDRDQPQHF.

The CDR3: CASSPREAEQFF. In DNA, the CDR3 is TGTGCCAGCTCACCACGGGAGGCTGAGCAGTTCTTC. The chain combines TRBV18 with TRBJ2-1; maybe TRBD2 (6 bases). CDR3 length: 12 residues. CDR1 and CDR2 (germline): KGHSH, LQKENI. The ends were cut back, 1 base at V and 9 bases at J, with 7 bases in the middle.

The DNA for the CDR3 is TGTGCCAGCAGTTACTCTGCAGGGAAGGATACGCAGTATTTT. This encodes CASSYSAGKDTQYF. The rearrangement links TRBV6-5 to TRBJ2-3, with D possibly being TRBD1 (5 bases). This CDR3 has 14 residues. V shed 0 bases and J shed 6 bases, with 10 bases lying between them. Germline values: CDR1 MNHEY, CDR2 SVGAGI.

The CDR3, as DNA: TGTGCCAGCAGTGACGATCTGTCTGCTGAAGCTTTCTTT. It yields the protein CASSDDLSAEAFF. The genes are TRBV6-4 and TRBJ1-1; D gene ambiguous. From germline, CDR1 is MRHNA and CDR2 SNTAGT. The CDR3 runs 13 residues. V was pared by 2 bases and J by 6 bases, with 10 bases between.

The chain recombines TRBV27 with TRBJ1-5, with D perhaps TRBD1 (5 bases). V gave up 2 bases and J gave up 2 bases, with 13 bases separating them. CDR1 MNHEY and CDR2 SMNVEV come from the germline V gene (reference sequence). The CDR3 extends over 16 amino acids. CDR3 region: CASSLAPGAGNQPQHF. CDR3 in DNA: TGTGCCAGCAGTTTAGCCCCCGGGGCGGGCAATCAGCCCCAGCATTTT.

The rearrangement links TRBV12-5 to TRBJ2-1, with TRBD2 matching 10 bases. V shed 8 bases, J shed 1 base, and the junction held 5 bases outside the gene matches. CDR1 is LGHNT, CDR2 FRNRAP, per germline. The CDR3 loop spans 15 amino acids. The CDR3 here is CASQASGGSYNEQFF. CDR3 nucleotides: TGTGCTAGTCAGGCTAGCGGGGGATCCTACAATGAGCAGTTCTTC.